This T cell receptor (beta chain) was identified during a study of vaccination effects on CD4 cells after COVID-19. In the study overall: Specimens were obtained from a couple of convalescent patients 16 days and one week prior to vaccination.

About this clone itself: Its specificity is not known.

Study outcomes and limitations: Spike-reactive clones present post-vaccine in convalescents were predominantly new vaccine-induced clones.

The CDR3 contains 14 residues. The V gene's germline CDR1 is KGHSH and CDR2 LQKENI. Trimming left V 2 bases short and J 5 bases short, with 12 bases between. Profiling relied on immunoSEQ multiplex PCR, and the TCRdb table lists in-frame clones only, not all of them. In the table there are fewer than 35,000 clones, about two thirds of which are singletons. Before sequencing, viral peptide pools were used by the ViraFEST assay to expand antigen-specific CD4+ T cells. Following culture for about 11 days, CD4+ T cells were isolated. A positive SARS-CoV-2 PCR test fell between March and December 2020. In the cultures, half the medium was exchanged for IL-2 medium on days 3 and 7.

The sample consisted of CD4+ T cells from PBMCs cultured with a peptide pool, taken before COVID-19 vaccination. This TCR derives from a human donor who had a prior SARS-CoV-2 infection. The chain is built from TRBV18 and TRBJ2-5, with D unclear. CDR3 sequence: CASSPSTPGETQYF. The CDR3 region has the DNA TGTGCCAGCTCACCATCGACCCCCGGGGAGACCCAGTACTTC.